What follows are 3 T cell receptor beta chains derived from one specimen sequenced in a study of cytomegalovirus exposure and HLA in healthy donors (dated by TCRdb to the late 2010s). The receptor library was made with the immunoSEQ multiplex PCR assay. As stored in TCRdb, this immuneACCESS dataset retains in-frame rearrangements with V and J assigned. A fraction of the clones does not appear; measured against another copy, unresolved V genes explain less than half of the discrepancy, and the remainder lacks a known reason. The sample table contains just over 80,000 clones; only one count was recorded for approximately 96% of them. The ten biggest clones cover about 1.3% of the sample. Sequenced: PBMCs. These receptors all come from a woman between 18 and 29 years old in good health and CMV-seronegative.

This sequence joins TRBV7-8 and TRBJ2-7; 8 bases fit TRBD1. J gave up 3 bases and V 4 bases, and 8 bases lay outside the gene matches. This CDR3 is built from 15 residues. In germline, CDR1 is SGHVS, CDR2 FQNEAQ. CDR3 sequence (DNA): TGTGCCAGCAGCTCAGGGGGCGCAGGGCTCTACGAGCAGTACTTC. Translating it yields CASSSGGAGLYEQYF. The full variable domain, rest sourced from reference TRBV7-8 and TRBJ2-7, is GAGVSQSPRYKVAKRGQDVALRCDPISGHVSLFWYQQALGQGPEFLTYFQNEAQLDKSGLPSDRFFAERPEGSVSTLKIQRTQQEDSAVYLCASSSGGAGLYEQYFGPGTRLTVT.

V usage is TRBV18 and J usage is TRBJ2-1; TRBD2 agrees at 9 bases. With 3 bases clipped from V and 4 bases from J, the junction kept 10 bases outside the gene matches. The CDR3 contains 17 residues. The germline CDR1 and CDR2 sequences are KGHSH and LQKENI. The CDR3 sequence is CASSPLSPTSGYNEQFF. CDR3 DNA sequence: TGTGCCAGCTCACCTCTTTCTCCGACTAGCGGTTACAATGAGCAGTTCTTC.

J is TRBJ2-7 and V is TRBV5-1; perhaps TRBD1 as D (5 bases). The CDR3 has 13 amino acids. Between the trimmed V and J ends, which lost 4 bases and 6 bases, there was a span of 14 bases. The germline gives CDR1 SGHRS, CDR2 YFSETQ. The CDR3: CASSPAGFPEQYF. The CDR3 DNA is TGCGCCAGCAGCCCCGCAGGGTTTCCCGAGCAGTACTTC.